This T cell receptor (beta chain) originates from a study of identical twins. Study-wide points: Surplus twin overlap in beta out-of-frame sequences was less pronounced. It was possible that invariant MAIT and iNKT cells partly confounded the zero-insertion analyses.

TCRdb called the 5' RACE reads again in MiXCR, with one record for every CDR3 protein. The sample lists around 450,000 distinct CDR3 sequences, 14% occurring once. On this clonotype: Antigen specificity is unknown.

These same records also appear under a second study, on yellow fever vaccine responses in identical twins.

The specimen was CD4+ T cells sorted from blood. This receptor was taken from a woman under 30 in good health.

CDR3 protein: CASSEPFAYNEQFF. The CDR3 coding sequence is TGTGCCAGCAGTGAGCCGTTTGCCTACAATGAGCAGTTCTTC. The chain joins TRBV25-1 to TRBJ2-1, with D hard to call. This CDR3 is 14 amino acids long. Germline-derived CDR1 and CDR2 are MGHDK and SYGVNS. Trimming removed 3 bases at V and 2 bases at J, with 8 bases between. Based on the CDR3 plus reference TRBV25-1 and TRBJ2-1, the full variable domain is EADIYQTPRYLVIGTGKKITLECSQTMGHDKMYWYQQDPGMELHLIHYSYGVNSTEKGDLSSESTVSRIRTEHFPLTLESARPSHTSQYLCASSEPFAYNEQFFGPGTRLTVL.